The present TCR beta chain was sequenced within a study of a mutant IDH1 vaccine in newly diagnosed glioma. The wider study: The therapy given earlier, which was standard therapy, consisted of radiotherapy, temozolomide, or both, and most of the patients received both.

Libraries were prepared by immunoSEQ multiplex PCR; TCRdb keeps only in-frame clonotypes and omits some of them. The sample holds 90,000 to 95,000 clones, 83% seen once. V lost 0 bases, J lost 6 bases, and 8 bases lay in between. The CDR3 contains 13 residues. Germline V gene data show CDR1 as SEHNR and CDR2 as FQNEAQ (reference sequence). Time point here: baseline, week 1 (first vaccination visit). Indicated treatment: pre-vaccination baseline after standard-of-care therapy. Every donor had a new WHO grade 3 or 4 astrocytoma that was IDH1-mutant, with loss of nuclear ATRX. The receptor's source is a woman aged 45-65 years with glioma. The chain employs TRBV7-9 and TRBJ1-2; D might be TRBD1 (5 bases). The sequencing used PBMCs, collected from a glioma patient treated with radiotherapy, temozolomide or both. DNA for the CDR3: TGTGCCAGCAGCTTAGCGGGGGGACATGGCTACACCTTC. It codes for CASSLAGGHGYTF.